Listed here is a single TCR beta chain. Antigen unknown. Germline lookup yields CDR1 SGHTA and CDR2 FQGNSA. V was clipped by 6 bases and J by 4 bases, with 9 bases between them. The CDR3 is 13 amino acids. The sample is drawn from a study of Ad26.COV2.S vaccination and SARS-CoV-2 variants. Study information: Donor was assigned to the Ad26.COV2.S arm of trial COV1001. Study-wide results and limits: Assessments of TCR breadth and depth may have underestimated the total T cell responses. Vaccine recipients showed a spike-specific TCR breadth that was higher than in placebo recipients.

Specified treatment: roughly 19 received Ad26.COV2.S at low or high dose, single or two shots; 5 received placebo; per-sample allocation not given. Day 63 after the first vaccine or placebo injection was the time point for sampling. Sequencing was performed with immunoSEQ multiplex PCR; in TCRdb, only in-frame clones are kept and a portion is missing. The table has 360,000 or so clones, over 75% seen once. The specimen comprised peripheral blood, sampled in a trial of Ad26.COV2.S vaccine versus placebo. This sequence joins TRBV7-2 and TRBJ1-4, with D possibly matching TRBD1 (5 bases). This sequence was found in a person between 18 and 65 years old who received the Ad26.COV2.S COVID-19 vaccine or a placebo. The CDR3 DNA is TGTGCCAGCAGGCGGGGCCTTAATGAAAAACTGTTTTTT. This gives the protein CASRRGLNEKLFF.